The rows below give T cell receptor beta chains drawn from one sample of a study of siplizumab effects on memory and regulatory T cells. Libraries were prepared by immunoSEQ multiplex PCR; TCRdb keeps only in-frame clonotypes and omits some of them. The sample lists about 100,000 clones, around 94% occurring once. Sequenced material: Tregs sorted from blood. The receptors originated from a human donor in good health. The CDR3 runs from the conserved cysteine through the conserved F or W. Each record gives: CDR3 protein, CDR3 DNA, clone size, J gene, D gene, V gene. D genes are given only for firm matches. Size tells how often a clone was seen (once, few, many) or the class of an expanded clone, and some rows leave it out.

CDR3: CAISVRTGVGNTIYF
DNA: TGTGCCATCAGTGTACGGACAGGGGTCGGAAACACCATATATTTT
size: once
J: TRBJ1-3
D: TRBD1
V: TRBV10-3

CDR3: CASSPPGKRETQYF
DNA: TGTGCCTCCTCTCCCCCAGGGAAGAGGGAGACCCAGTACTTC
size: .
J: TRBJ2-5
D: .
V: TRBV10-3

CDR3: CASSLGGSETQYF
DNA: TGCGCCAGCAGCTTGGGAGGGTCGGAGACCCAGTACTTC
size: .
J: TRBJ2-5
D: .
V: TRBV5-1

CDR3: CASSILGTSGYTDTQYF
DNA: TGTGCCAGTAGTATTTTAGGGACTAGCGGATACACAGATACGCAGTATTTT
size: .
J: TRBJ2-3
D: TRBD2
V: TRBV19

CDR3: CASSDLPGGAGANVLTF
DNA: TGTGCCAGCAGTGATTTGCCCGGGGGCGCTGGGGCCAACGTCCTGACTTTC
size: .
J: TRBJ2-6
D: .
V: TRBV2

CDR3: CASSPPSGDEQYF
DNA: TGTGCCAGCTCACCACCATCCGGAGACGAGCAGTACTTC
size: .
J: TRBJ2-7
D: .
V: TRBV18

CDR3: CASSVRTNSYEQYF
DNA: TGTGCCAGCAGTGTCCGGACGAACTCCTACGAGCAGTACTTC
size: .
J: TRBJ2-7
D: .
V: TRBV27

CDR3: CASSLDRGELFF
DNA: TGTGCCAGCAGCTTGGACCGCGGGGAGCTGTTTTTT
size: .
J: TRBJ2-2
D: .
V: TRBV5-4

CDR3: CAWIPLGGNTIYF
DNA: TGTGCCTGGATCCCCCTAGGTGGAAACACCATATATTTT
size: once
J: TRBJ1-3
D: .
V: TRBV30

CDR3: CASSPRGGELFF
DNA: TGTGCCAGCAGCCCACGGGGCGGGGAGCTGTTTTTT
size: .
J: TRBJ2-2
D: .
V: TRBV7-7

CDR3: CASRSHGGNEQFF
DNA: TGTGCCAGCAGGTCCCATGGGGGTAATGAGCAGTTCTTC
size: once
J: TRBJ2-1
D: .
V: TRBV27

CDR3: CAGSKGLRLSYEQYF
DNA: TGTGCCGGCAGCAAGGGACTCCGACTCTCCTACGAGCAGTACTTC
size: .
J: TRBJ2-7
D: .
V: TRBV11-2

CDR3: CASSDSKLAGVSNEQFF
DNA: TGTGCCAGCAGTGACTCGAAACTAGCGGGAGTTAGTAATGAGCAGTTCTTC
size: .
J: TRBJ2-1
D: TRBD2
V: TRBV6-4

CDR3: CSVGLGYEQYF
DNA: TGCAGCGTTGGCTTGGGCTACGAGCAGTACTTC
size: .
J: TRBJ2-7
D: .
V: TRBV29-1

CDR3: CSVIAGGGNIQYF
DNA: TGCAGCGTTATAGCGGGAGGTGGGAACATTCAGTACTTC
size: .
J: TRBJ2-4
D: TRBD2
V: TRBV29-1

CDR3: CASSLTVYSNQPQHF
DNA: TGTGCCAGCAGTTTAACAGTATATAGCAATCAGCCCCAGCATTTT
size: .
J: TRBJ1-5
D: .
V: TRBV27

CDR3: CATSRAAARSDTQYF
DNA: TGTGCCACCAGCAGAGCGGCGGCTAGGTCAGATACGCAGTATTTT
size: .
J: TRBJ2-3
D: .
V: TRBV15

CDR3: CASSELVETQYF
DNA: TGTGCCAGCAGTGAATTGGTAGAGACCCAGTACTTC
size: .
J: TRBJ2-5
D: .
V: TRBV6-1